This section outlines one TCR beta chain sequence together with its context. This sample stems from a study of shared clonotypes between healthy human individuals. Repertoires were generated with immunoSEQ multiplex PCR, while TCRdb's copy carries only in-frame clones and drops some. Counted here are nearly 750,000 clones, approximately 77% occurring once; the ten biggest clones make up more than 1.5%. The CDR3 spans 16 residues. Trimming stripped 3 bases from V and 0 bases from J, with 14 bases between. CDR1 LNHDA and CDR2 SQIVND come from the germline V gene (reference sequence). V usage is TRBV19 and J usage is TRBJ1-2; no clear D gene. What was sequenced was memory CD4+ T cells sorted from blood. Subset denoted: CD45RA-negative fraction. The sequence came from a woman aged 25 to 39 in good health. The CDR3 loop reads CASSITSAGANYGYTF. The CDR3 DNA reads as TGTGCCAGTAGTATTACTTCGGCAGGTGCTAACTATGGCTACACCTTC.